Described below is a single T cell receptor beta chain sequence and its context. TCRdb re-called the RT-PCR reads with MiXCR, one entry per CDR3 protein. The sample yields roughly 460,000 distinct CDR3 sequences, 10% to 11% seen once. This sample is part of a study of response to subunit inactivated influenza vaccine. The CDR3 is 12 amino acids. Trimming took off 0 bases at V and 4 bases at J, with 7 bases between the two ends. The V gene's germline CDR1 is SQVTM and CDR2 ANQGSEA. Material: PBMCs from blood, obtained 45 days after vaccination. The genes are TRBV29-1 and TRBJ2-7; D gene unclear. The sequence derives from a man aged 50 to 60 who received an inactivated influenza vaccine. In DNA form, the CDR3 reads TGCAGCGTTGAAGATTTGAGGTACGAGCAGTACTTC. Its translation: CSVEDLRYEQYF.